These 6 T cell receptor beta chains came from one sample sequenced in a study of cytomegalovirus exposure and HLA in healthy donors (dated by TCRdb to the late 2010s). The library was obtained by the immunoSEQ multiplex PCR assay. For the multiplex PCR, a mixture combining 60 forward primers for TCR Vbeta segments and 13 reverse primers for TCR Jbeta segments was used. Sourced from immuneACCESS, this table was stored by TCRdb with only in-frame sequences that have V and J called. A share of the clones is absent; for the studies checked, an unresolved V gene accounts for under half, and the remainder has no known explanation. The sample table records 150,000 to 200,000 clones; around 82% of these occur just once. In total, the top ten clones hold less than 2% of the sample. Sequencing was carried out using PBMCs. Source of these receptors: a man between 40 and 49 years old in good health and CMV-seropositive.

The chain joins TRBV4-1 to TRBJ2-3, with 8 positions matching TRBD2. Germline V gives CDR1 MGHRA, CDR2 YSYEKL. CDR3 length: 17 residues. V trimming: 0 bases; J trimming: 3 bases; junction bases outside the gene matches: 8. The CDR3 region is CASSQDLSGSETDTQYF. The CDR3 region has the DNA TGCGCCAGCAGCCAAGATTTAAGCGGGAGTGAGACAGATACGCAGTATTTT.

The V call is TRBV30, the J call TRBJ2-7; no reliable D call. Per the germline V gene, CDR1 is GTSNPN and CDR2 is SVGIG (reference sequence). V shed 0 bases and J shed 3 bases, with 3 bases lying between them. The CDR3 spans 11 residues. The CDR3 nucleotides read TGTGCCTGGAGTGTTAGCTACGAGCAGTACTTC. It translates to CAWSVSYEQYF.

This chain uses TRBV6-4 with TRBJ2-2; weak D call: TRBD2 (6 bases). Germline values: CDR1 MRHNA, CDR2 SNTAGT. The CDR3 runs 14 residues. V was cut by 4 bases and J by 1 base, with 7 bases left in between. For the CDR3, the DNA is TGTGCCAGCAGTGGAGCGGGGAACACCGGGGAGCTGTTTTTT. Translated, it gives CASSGAGNTGELFF.

The chain uses TRBV6-5 and TRBJ2-7, with 7 positions matching TRBD1. Germline lookup yields CDR1 MNHEY and CDR2 SVGAGI. J gave up 1 base and V 7 bases, and 4 bases lay outside the gene matches. This CDR3 has 13 residues. The CDR3 region has the DNA TGTGCCAGCATCTCGACAGGGTCCTACGAGCAGTACTTC. Its translation: CASISTGSYEQYF.

The CDR3 is CASSLASANTGELFF. CDR3 DNA: TGCGCCAGCAGCTTGGCGTCTGCGAACACCGGGGAGCTGTTTTTT. V and J are TRBV5-1 and TRBJ2-2; D gene ambiguous. V lost 0 bases and J 0 bases, leaving 6 bases between the germline ends. CDR1 and CDR2 from the germline V gene are SGHRS and YFSETQ. CDR3 length equals 15 residues.

Points on this clone: Germline is not matched at one junction end, which may reflect a read error. The chain links TRBV10-1 to TRBJ2-6; D is perhaps TRBD1 (5 bases). The CDR3 spans 15 residues. Germline lookup yields CDR1 WNHNN and CDR2 SYGVQD (reference sequence). The CDR3 DNA reads TGCGCCAGCAGTGAGTCGGTTTCTGGGGCCAACGGCCTGACTTTC. Amino acids: CASSESVSGANGLTF.